This note documents a single T cell receptor (beta chain) sequence. Here immunoSEQ multiplex PCR was the method, and the copy in TCRdb shows in-frame clones only, minus some. The sample records some 90,000 clones, 80% to 95% being singletons. These data come from a study of T cell changes during pregnancy in multiple sclerosis. Germline V gene sequence: CDR1 GTSNPN, CDR2 SVGIG (reference sequence). Losses at the gene ends were 5 bases for V and 4 bases for J; bases not matched to a gene: 3. The CDR3 extends over 14 amino acids. The sequence was collected from a female donor with multiple sclerosis, enrolled in a pregnancy study. The material was peripheral blood, obtained in the first trimester of pregnancy. J is TRBJ2-3 and V is TRBV30, with TRBD2 matching over 13 bases. Here the CDR3 DNA reads TGTGCCTGGGGGACTAGCGGGATGTCAGATACGCAGTATTTT. This sequence encodes CAWGTSGMSDTQYF.